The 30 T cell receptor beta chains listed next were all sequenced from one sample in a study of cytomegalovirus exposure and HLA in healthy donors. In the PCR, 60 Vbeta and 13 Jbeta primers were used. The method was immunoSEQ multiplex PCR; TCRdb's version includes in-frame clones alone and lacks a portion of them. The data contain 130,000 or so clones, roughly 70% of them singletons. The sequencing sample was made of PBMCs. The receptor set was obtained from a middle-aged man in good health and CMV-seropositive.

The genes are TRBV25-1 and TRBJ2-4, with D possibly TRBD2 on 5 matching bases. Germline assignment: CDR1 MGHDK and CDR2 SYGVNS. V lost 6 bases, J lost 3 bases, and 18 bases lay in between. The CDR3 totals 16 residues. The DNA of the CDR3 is TGTGCCAGCAGCCCCCCGAGCGGCCTCAACAAAAACATTCAGTACTTC. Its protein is CASSPPSGLNKNIQYF.

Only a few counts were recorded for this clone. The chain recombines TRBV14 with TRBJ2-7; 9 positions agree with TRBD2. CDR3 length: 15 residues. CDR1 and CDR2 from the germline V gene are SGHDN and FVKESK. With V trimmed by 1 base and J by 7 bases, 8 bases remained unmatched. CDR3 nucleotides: TGTGCCAGCAGCCAAGTTAGCGGGAGCTCTCGAGAGCAGTACTTC. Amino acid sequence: CASSQVSGSSREQYF.

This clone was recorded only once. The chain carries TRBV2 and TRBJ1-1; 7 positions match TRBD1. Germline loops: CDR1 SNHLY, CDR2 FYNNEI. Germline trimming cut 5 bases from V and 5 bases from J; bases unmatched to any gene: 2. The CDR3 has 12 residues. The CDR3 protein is CASSPTGTEAFF. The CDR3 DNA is TGTGCCAGCAGTCCGACAGGGACTGAAGCTTTCTTT.

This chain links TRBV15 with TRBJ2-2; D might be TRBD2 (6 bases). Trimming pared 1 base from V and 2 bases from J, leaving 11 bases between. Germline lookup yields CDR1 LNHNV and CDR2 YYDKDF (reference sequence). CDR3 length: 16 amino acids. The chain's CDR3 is CATSRGGAGNTGELFF. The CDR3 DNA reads TGTGCCACCAGCAGAGGAGGGGCGGGAAACACCGGGGAGCTGTTTTTT.

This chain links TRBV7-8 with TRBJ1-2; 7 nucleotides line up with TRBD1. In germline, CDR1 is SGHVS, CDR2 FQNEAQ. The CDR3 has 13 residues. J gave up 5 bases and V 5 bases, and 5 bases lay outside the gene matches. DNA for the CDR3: TGTGCCAGCAGCCCTGACAGGGATTATGGCTACACCTTC. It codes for CASSPDRDYGYTF. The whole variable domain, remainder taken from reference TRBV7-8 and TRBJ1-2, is GAGVSQSPRYKVAKRGQDVALRCDPISGHVSLFWYQQALGQGPEFLTYFQNEAQLDKSGLPSDRFFAERPEGSVSTLKIQRTQQEDSAVYLCASSPDRDYGYTFGSGTRLTVV.

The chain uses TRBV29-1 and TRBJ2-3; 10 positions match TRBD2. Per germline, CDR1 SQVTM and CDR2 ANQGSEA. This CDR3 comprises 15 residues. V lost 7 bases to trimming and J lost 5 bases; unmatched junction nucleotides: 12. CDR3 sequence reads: CSACETSGSIDTQYF. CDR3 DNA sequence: TGCAGCGCCTGCGAGACTAGCGGGTCTATAGATACGCAGTATTTT.

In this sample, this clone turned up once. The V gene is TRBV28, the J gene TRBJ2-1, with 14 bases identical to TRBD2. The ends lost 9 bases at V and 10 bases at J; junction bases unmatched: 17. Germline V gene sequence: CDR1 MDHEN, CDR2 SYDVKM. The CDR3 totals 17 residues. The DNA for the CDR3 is TGTGCCAGTTGTGGTTGGAGACTAGCGGGAGGGCCATCGGAGCAGTTCTTC. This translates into CASCGWRLAGGPSEQFF.

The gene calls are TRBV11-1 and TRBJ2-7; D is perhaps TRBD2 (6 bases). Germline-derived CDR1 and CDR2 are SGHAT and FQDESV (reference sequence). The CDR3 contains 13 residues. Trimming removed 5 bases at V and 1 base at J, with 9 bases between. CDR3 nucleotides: TGTGCCAGCAGCGCCGGGACTTCCTACGAGCAGTACTTC. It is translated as CASSAGTSYEQYF.

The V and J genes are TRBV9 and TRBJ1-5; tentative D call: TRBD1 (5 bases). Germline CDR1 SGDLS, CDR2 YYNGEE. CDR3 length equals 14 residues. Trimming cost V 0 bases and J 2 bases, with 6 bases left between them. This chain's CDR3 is CASSVGGGNQPQHF. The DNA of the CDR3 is TGTGCCAGCAGCGTAGGGGGGGGCAATCAGCCCCAGCATTTT.

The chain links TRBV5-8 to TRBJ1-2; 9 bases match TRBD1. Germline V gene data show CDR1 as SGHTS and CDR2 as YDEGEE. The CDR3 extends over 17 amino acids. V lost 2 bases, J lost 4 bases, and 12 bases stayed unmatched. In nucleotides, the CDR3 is TGTGCCAGCAGCTTACGGGACAGGGTTTCCCTTCTCTATGGCTACACCTTC. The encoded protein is CASSLRDRVSLLYGYTF.

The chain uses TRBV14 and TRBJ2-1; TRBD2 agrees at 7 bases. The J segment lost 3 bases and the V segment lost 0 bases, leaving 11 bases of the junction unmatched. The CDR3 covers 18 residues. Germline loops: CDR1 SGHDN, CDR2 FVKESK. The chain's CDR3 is CASSQEPGPAGFYNEQFF. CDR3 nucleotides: TGTGCCAGCAGCCAAGAACCGGGACCAGCGGGATTCTACAATGAGCAGTTCTTC. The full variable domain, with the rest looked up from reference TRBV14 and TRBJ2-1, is EAGVTQFPSHSVIEKGQTVTLRCDPISGHDNLYWYRRVMGKEIKFLLHFVKESKQDESGMPNNRFLAERTGGTYSTLKVQPAELEDSGVYFCASSQEPGPAGFYNEQFFGPGTRLTVL.

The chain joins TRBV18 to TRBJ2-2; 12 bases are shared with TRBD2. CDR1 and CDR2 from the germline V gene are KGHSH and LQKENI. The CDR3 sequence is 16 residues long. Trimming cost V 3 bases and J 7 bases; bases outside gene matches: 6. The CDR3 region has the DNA TGTGCCAGCTCACCGAGACTAGCGGGAGAGGTCGGGGAGCTGTTTTTT. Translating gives CASSPRLAGEVGELFF.

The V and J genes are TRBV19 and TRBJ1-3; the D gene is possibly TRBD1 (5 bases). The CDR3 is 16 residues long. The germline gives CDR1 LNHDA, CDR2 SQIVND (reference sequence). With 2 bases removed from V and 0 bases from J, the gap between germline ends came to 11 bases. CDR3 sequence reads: CASSIRTQSSGNTIYF. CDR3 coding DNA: TGTGCCAGTAGTATAAGGACACAAAGCTCTGGAAACACCATATATTTT. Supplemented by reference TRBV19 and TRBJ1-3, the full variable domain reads DGGITQSPKYLFRKEGQNVTLSCEQNLNHDAMYWYRQDPGQGLRLIYYSQIVNDFQKGDIAEGYSVSREKKESFPLTVTSAQKNPTAFYLCASSIRTQSSGNTIYFGEGSWLTVV.

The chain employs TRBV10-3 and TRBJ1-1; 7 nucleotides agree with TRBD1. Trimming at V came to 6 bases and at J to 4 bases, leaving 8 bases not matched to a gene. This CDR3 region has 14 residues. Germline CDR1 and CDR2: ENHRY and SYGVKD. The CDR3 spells CAIRVDRATTEAFF. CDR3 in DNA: TGTGCCATCAGAGTAGACAGGGCAACCACTGAAGCTTTCTTT.

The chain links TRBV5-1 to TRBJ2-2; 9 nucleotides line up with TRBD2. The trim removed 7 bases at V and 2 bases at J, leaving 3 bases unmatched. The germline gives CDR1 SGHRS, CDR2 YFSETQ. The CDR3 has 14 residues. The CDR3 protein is CASGTSTNTGELFF. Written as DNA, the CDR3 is TGCGCCAGCGGGACTAGCACTAACACCGGGGAGCTGTTTTTT.

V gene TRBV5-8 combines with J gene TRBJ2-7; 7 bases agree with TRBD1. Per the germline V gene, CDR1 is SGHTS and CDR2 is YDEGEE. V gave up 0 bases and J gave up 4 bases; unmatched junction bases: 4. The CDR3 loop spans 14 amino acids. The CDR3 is CASSLADREYEQYF. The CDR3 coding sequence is TGTGCCAGCAGCTTGGCCGACAGGGAATACGAGCAGTACTTC.

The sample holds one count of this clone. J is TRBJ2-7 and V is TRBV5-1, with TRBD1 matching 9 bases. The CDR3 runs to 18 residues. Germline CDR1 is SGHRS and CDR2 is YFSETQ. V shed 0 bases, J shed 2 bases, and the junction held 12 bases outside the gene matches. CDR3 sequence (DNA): TGCGCCAGCAGCTTGGGACCATGGGACAGGGATGTGCCCTACGAGCAGTACTTC. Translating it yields CASSLGPWDRDVPYEQYF. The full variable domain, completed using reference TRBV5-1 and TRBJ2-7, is KAGVTQTPRYLIKTRGQQVTLSCSPISGHRSVSWYQQTPGQGLQFLFEYFSETQRNKGNFPGRFSGRQFSNSRSEMNVSTLELGDSALYLCASSLGPWDRDVPYEQYFGPGTRLTVT.

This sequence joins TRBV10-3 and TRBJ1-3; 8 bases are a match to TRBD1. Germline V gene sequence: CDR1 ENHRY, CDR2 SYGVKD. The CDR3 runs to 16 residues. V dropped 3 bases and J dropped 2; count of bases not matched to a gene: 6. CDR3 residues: CAISDVTGVAGNTIYF. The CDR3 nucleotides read TGTGCCATCAGTGATGTGACAGGGGTAGCTGGAAACACCATATATTTT.

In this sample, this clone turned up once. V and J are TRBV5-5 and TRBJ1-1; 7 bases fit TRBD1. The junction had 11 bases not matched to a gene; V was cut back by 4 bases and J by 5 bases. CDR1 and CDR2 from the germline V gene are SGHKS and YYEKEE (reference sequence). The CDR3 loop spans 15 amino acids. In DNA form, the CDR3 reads TGTGCCAGCAGCGCTAAGGAGGGGGCCTCAACTGAAGCTTTCTTT. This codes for CASSAKEGASTEAFF.

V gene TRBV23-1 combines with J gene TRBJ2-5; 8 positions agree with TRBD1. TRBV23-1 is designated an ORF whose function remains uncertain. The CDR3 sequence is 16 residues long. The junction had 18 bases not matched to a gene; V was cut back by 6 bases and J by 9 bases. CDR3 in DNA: TGCGCCAGCAGCGTACACGGGACAGGTAAACCAAAGGCCCAGTACTTC. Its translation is CASSVHGTGKPKAQYF.

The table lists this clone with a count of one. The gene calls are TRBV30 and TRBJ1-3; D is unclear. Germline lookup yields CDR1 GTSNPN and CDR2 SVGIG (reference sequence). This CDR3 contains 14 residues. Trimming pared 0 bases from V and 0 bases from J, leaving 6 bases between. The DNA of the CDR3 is TGTGCCTGGAGTGTTGGCCTCTCTGGAAACACCATATATTTT. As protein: CAWSVGLSGNTIYF.

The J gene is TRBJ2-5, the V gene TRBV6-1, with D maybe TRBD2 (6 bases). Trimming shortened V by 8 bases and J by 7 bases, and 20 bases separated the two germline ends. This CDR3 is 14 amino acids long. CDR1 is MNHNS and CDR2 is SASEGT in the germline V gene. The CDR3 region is CASSQVGLGRTQYF. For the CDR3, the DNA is TGTGCCAGCTCCCAGGTGGGACTTGGCAGGACCCAGTACTTC.

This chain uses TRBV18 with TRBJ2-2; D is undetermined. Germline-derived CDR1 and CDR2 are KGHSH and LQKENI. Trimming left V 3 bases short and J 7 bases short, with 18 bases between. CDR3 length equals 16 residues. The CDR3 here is CASSPDRVLQGGELFF. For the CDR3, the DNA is TGTGCCAGCTCACCCGACCGGGTCCTACAAGGCGGGGAGCTGTTTTTT.

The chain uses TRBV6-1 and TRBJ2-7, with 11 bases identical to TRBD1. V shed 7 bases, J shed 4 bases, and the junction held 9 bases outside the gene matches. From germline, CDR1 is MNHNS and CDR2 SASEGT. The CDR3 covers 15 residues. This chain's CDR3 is CASTSRDRGIYEQYF. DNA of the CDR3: TGTGCCAGCACTTCCCGGGACAGGGGGATTTACGAGCAGTACTTC.

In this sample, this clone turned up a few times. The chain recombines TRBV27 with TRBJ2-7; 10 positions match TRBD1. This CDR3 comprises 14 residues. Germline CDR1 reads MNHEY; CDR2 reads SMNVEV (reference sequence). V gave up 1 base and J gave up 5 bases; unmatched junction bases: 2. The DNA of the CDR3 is TGTGCCAGCAGTTTATGGGACAGGGGACACGAGCAGTACTTC. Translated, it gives CASSLWDRGHEQYF.

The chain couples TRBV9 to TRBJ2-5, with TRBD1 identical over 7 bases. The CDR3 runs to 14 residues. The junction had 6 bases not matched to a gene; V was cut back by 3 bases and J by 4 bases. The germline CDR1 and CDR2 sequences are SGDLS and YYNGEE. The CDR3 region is CASSGQGRAETQYF. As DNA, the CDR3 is TGTGCCAGCAGCGGACAGGGTAGGGCAGAGACCCAGTACTTC.

Here the CDR3 DNA reads TGTGCCAGCAGCCCCGAAGGTCTCGGGGAGGACACTGAAGCTTTCTTT. It specifies CASSPEGLGEDTEAFF. This chain connects TRBV11-2 to TRBJ1-1; D is unresolved. Germline V gene data show CDR1 as SGHAT and CDR2 as FQNNGV. The V end was cut by 5 bases, the J end by 3 bases, with 19 bases between. The CDR3 extends over 16 amino acids. Full variable domain (outside the CDR3, taken from reference TRBV11-2 and TRBJ1-1): EAGVAQSPRYKIIEKRQSVAFWCNPISGHATLYWYQQILGQGPKLLIQFQNNGVVDDSQLPKDRFSAERLKGVDSTLKIQPAKLEDSAVYLCASSPEGLGEDTEAFFGQGTRLTVV.

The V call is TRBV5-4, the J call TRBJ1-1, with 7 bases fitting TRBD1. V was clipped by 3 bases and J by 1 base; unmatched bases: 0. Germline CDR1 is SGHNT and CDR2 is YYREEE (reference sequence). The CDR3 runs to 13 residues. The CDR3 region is CASSWDRNTEAFF. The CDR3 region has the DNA TGTGCCAGCAGCTGGGACAGGAACACTGAAGCTTTCTTT.

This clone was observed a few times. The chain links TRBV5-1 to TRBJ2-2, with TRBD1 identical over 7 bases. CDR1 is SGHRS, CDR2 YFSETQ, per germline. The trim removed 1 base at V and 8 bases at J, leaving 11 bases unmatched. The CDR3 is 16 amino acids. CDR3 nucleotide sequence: TGCGCCAGCAGCTTGTTACAACGACAGGGTGTAGGGGAGCTGTTTTTT. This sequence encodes CASSLLQRQGVGELFF.

The chain's CDR3 is CSVATGSSYEQYF. The DNA of the CDR3 is TGCAGCGTTGCCACAGGGTCCTCCTACGAGCAGTACTTC. The V and J genes are TRBV29-1 and TRBJ2-7, with D tentatively TRBD1 (6 bases). Germline CDR1 and CDR2: SQVTM and ANQGSEA. V dropped 4 bases and J dropped 0 bases, with 10 bases sitting between them. This CDR3 region has 13 residues.